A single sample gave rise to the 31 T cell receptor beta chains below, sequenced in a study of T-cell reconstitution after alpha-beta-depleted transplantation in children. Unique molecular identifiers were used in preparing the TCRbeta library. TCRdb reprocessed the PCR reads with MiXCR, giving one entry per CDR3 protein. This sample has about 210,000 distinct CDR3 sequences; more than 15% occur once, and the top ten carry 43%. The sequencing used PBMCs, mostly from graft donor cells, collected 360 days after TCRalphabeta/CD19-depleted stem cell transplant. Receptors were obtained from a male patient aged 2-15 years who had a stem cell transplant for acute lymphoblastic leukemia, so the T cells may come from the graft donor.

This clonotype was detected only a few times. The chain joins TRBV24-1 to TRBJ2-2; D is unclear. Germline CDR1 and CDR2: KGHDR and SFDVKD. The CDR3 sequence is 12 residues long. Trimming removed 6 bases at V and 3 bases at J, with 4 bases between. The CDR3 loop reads CATSQYTGELFF. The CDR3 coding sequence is TGTGCCACCAGTCAGTACACCGGGGAGCTGTTTTTT.

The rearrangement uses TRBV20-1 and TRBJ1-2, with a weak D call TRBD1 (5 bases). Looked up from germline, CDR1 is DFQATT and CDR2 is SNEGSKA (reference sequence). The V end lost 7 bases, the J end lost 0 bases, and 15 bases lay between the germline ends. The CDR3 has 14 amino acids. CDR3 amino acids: CSGERDAANYGYTF. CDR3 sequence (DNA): TGCAGTGGAGAACGGGACGCAGCTAACTATGGCTACACCTTC.

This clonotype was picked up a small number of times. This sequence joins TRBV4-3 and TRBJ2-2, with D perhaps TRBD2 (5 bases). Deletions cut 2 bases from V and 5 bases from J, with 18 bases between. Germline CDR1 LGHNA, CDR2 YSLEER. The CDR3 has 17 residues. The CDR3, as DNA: TGCGCCAGCAGCCAACGATTGCGGGCCACAACGACCGGGGAGCTGTTTTTT. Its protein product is CASSQRLRATTTGELFF.

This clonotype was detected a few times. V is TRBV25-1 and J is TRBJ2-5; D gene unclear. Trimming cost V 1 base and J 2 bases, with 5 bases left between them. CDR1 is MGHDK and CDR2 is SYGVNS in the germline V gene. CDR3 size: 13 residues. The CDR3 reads CASSESGQETQYF. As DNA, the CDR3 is TGTGCCAGCAGTGAATCCGGGCAAGAGACCCAGTACTTC. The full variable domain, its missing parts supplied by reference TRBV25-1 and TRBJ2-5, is EADIYQTPRYLVIGTGKKITLECSQTMGHDKMYWYQQDPGMELHLIHYSYGVNSTEKGDLSSESTVSRIRTEHFPLTLESARPSHTSQYLCASSESGQETQYFGPGTRLLVL.

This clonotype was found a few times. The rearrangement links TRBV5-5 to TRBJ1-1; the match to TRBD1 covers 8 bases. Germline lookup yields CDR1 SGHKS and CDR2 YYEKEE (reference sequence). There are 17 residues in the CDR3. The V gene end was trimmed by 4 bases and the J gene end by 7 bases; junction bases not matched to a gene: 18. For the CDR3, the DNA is TGTGCCAGCAGCCGTACCCTTACCGGGACAGGAGTGAGTGAAGCTTTCTTT. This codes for CASSRTLTGTGVSEAFF. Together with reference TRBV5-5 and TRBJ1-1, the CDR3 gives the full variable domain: DAGVTQSPTHLIKTRGQQVTLRCSPISGHKSVSWYQQVLGQGPQFIFQYYEKEERGRGNFPDRFSARQFPNYSSELNVNALLLGDSALYLCASSRTLTGTGVSEAFFGQGTRLTVV.

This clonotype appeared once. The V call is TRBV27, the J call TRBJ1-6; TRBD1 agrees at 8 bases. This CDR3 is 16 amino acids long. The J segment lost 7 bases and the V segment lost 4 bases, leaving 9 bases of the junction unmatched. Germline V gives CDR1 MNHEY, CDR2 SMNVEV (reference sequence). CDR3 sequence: CASSSPNRDRNSPLHF. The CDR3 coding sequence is TGTGCCAGCAGTTCCCCGAACCGGGACAGGAATTCACCCCTCCACTTT.

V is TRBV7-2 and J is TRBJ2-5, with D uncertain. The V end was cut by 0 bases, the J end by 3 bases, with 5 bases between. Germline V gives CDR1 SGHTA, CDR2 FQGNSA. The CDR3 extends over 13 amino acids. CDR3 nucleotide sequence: TGTGCCAGCAGCTTAGCGCTAAAAGAGACCCAGTACTTC. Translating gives CASSLALKETQYF.

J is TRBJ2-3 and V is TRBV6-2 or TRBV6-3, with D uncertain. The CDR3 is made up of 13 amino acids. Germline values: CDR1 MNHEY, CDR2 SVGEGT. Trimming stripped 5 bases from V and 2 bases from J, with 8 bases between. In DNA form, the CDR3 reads TGTGCCAGCAGTCGGCGGCCCACAGATACGCAGTATTTT. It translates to CASSRRPTDTQYF.

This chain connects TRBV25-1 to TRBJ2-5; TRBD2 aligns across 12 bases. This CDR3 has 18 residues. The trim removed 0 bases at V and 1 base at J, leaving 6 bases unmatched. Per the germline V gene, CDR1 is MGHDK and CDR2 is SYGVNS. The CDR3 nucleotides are TGTGCCAGCAGTGAATATAACCCTAGCGGGGGGGCCCAAGAGACCCAGTACTTC. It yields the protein CASSEYNPSGGAQETQYF.

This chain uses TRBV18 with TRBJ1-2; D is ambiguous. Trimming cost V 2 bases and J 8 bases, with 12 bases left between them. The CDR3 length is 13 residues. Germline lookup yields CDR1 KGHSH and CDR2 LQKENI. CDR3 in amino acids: CASSPKQVEGYTF. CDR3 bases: TGTGCCAGCTCACCAAAGCAAGTAGAAGGCTACACCTTC.

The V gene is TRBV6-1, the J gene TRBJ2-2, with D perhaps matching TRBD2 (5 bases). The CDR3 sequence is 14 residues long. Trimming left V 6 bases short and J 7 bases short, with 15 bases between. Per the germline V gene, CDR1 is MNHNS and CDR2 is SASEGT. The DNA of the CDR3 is TGTGCCAGCAGCCCTTGGCGGGTGGTCGGGGAGCTGTTTTTT. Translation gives CASSPWRVVGELFF.

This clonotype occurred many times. CDR3 nucleotides: TGCGCCAGCAGCTTGTCGGTGTCCAAAAACATTCAGTACTTC. Its translation: CASSLSVSKNIQYF. The gene calls are TRBV5-1 and TRBJ2-4; D not resolved. The germline V gene encodes CDR1 SGHRS and CDR2 YFSETQ. V was trimmed by 1 base and J by 2 bases, leaving 7 bases between them. The CDR3 totals 14 residues.

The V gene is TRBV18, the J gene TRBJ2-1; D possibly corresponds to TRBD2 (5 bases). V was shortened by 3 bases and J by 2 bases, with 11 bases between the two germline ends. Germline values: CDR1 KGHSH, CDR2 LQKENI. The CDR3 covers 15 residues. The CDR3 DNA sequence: TGTGCCAGCTCACCGCCGGGAAATGCCTACAATGAGCAGTTCTTC. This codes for CASSPPGNAYNEQFF.

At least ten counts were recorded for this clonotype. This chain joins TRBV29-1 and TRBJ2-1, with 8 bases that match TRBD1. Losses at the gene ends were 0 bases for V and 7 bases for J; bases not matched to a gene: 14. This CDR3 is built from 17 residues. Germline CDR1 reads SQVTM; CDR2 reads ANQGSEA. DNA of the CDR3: TGCAGCGTTGAAGATCTTTTCGTCGGACAGGGATGGAATGAGCAGTTCTTC. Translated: CSVEDLFVGQGWNEQFF.

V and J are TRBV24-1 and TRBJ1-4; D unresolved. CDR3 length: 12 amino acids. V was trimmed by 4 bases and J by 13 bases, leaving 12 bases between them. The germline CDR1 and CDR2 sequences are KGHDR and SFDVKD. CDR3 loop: CATSDPGSGLFF. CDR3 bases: TGTGCCACCAGTGACCCAGGTTCCGGACTGTTTTTT.

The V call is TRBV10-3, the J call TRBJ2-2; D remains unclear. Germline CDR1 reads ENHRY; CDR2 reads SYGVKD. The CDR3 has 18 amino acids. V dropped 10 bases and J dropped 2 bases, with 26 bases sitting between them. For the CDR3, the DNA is TGTGCCACCATACGCTATTTTCCGGGTCCCAAAAACACCGGGGAGCTGTTTTTT. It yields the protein CATIRYFPGPKNTGELFF.

The CDR3 DNA reads TGTGCCAGCAGCCAAACACAGGGGGCGCGAGGGCAAGAGACCCAGTACTTC. It codes for CASSQTQGARGQETQYF. This chain connects TRBV4-2 to TRBJ2-5, with 9 bases fitting TRBD1. The CDR3 is 17 amino acids. Germline trimming cut 2 bases from V and 2 bases from J; bases unmatched to any gene: 9. The germline V gene has CDR1 LGHNA and CDR2 YNFKEQ.

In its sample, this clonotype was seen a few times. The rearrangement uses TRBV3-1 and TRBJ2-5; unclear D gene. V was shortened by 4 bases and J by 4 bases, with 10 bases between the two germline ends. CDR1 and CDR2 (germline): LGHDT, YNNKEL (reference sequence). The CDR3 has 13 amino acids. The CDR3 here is CASSPVGPETQYF. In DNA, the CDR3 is TGTGCCAGCAGCCCCGTGGGCCCAGAGACCCAGTACTTC.

For the CDR3, the DNA is TGTGCCAGCAGTGGCCTAGCGGGGGGGCTCAGAACAGATACGCAGTATTTT. This encodes CASSGLAGGLRTDTQYF. The chain has TRBV25-1 and TRBJ2-3; TRBD2 matches 12 bases. The CDR3 contains 17 residues. Germline V gene data show CDR1 as MGHDK and CDR2 as SYGVNS. Germline trimming cut 4 bases from V and 3 bases from J; bases unmatched to any gene: 8.

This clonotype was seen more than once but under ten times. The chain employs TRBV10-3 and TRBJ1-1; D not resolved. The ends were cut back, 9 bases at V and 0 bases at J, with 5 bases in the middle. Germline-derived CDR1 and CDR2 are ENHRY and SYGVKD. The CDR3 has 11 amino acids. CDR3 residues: CAIRVNTEAFF. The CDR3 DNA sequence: TGTGCCATTCGCGTGAACACTGAAGCTTTCTTT.

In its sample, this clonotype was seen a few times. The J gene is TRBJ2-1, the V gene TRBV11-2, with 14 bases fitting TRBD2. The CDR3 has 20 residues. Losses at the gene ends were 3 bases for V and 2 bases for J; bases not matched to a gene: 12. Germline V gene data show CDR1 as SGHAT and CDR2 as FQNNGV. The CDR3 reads CASSFPAGTSGGNTYNEQFF. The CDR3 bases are TGTGCCAGCAGCTTCCCCGCGGGGACTAGCGGGGGCAATACCTACAATGAGCAGTTCTTC.

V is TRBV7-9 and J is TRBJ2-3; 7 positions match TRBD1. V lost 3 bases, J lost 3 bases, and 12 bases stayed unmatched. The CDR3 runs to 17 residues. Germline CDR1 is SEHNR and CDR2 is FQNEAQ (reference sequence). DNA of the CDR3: TGTGCCAGCAGCTTGAAGACAGGGTTAAGGCTTACAGATACGCAGTATTTT. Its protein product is CASSLKTGLRLTDTQYF.

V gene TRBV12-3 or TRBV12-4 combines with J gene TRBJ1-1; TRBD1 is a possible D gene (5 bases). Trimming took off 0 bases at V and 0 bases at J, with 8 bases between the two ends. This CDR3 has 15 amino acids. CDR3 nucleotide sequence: TGTGCCAGCAGTTTAGCGCAGGGAATGAACACTGAAGCTTTCTTT. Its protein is CASSLAQGMNTEAFF.

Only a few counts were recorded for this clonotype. The CDR3 is CASSPDRSPYEQYF. In nucleotides, the CDR3 is TGTGCCAGCAGCCCGGACAGGTCACCCTACGAGCAGTACTTC. The gene calls are TRBV6-1 and TRBJ2-7; 7 bases match TRBD1. This CDR3 spans 14 amino acids. The germline V gene has CDR1 MNHNS and CDR2 SASEGT. Germline trimming cut 6 bases from V and 2 bases from J; bases unmatched to any gene: 7.

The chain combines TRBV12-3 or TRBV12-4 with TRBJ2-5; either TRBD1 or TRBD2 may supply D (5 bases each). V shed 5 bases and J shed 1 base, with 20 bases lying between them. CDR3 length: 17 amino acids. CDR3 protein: CASSESHERDVQETQYF. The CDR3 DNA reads TGTGCCAGCAGTGAATCCCACGAACGGGACGTCCAAGAGACCCAGTACTTC.

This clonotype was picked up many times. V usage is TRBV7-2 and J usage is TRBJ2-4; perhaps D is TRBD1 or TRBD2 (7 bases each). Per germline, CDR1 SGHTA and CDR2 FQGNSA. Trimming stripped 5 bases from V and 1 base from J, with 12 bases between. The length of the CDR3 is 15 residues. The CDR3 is CASSPGGGAKNIQYF. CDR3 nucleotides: TGTGCCAGCAGCCCAGGGGGGGGGGCCAAAAACATTCAGTACTTC.

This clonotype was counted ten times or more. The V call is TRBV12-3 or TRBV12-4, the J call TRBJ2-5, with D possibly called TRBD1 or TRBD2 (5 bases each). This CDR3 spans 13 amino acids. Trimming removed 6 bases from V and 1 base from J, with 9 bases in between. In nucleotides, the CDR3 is TGTGCCAGCAGCACGGGACCCCAAGAGACCCAGTACTTC. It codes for CASSTGPQETQYF.

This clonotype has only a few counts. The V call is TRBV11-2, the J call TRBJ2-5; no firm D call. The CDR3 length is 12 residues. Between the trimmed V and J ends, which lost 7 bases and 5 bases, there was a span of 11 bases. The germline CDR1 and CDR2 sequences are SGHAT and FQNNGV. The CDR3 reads CASNYPRETQYF. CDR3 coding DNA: TGTGCCAGCAATTACCCGAGGGAGACCCAGTACTTC.

The CDR3 reads CATSRDLRGEQYF. For the CDR3, the DNA is TGTGCCACCAGCAGAGATCTGAGGGGCGAGCAGTACTTC. The chain couples TRBV15 to TRBJ2-7; D is perhaps TRBD1 or TRBD2 (5 bases each). CDR1 and CDR2 (germline): LNHNV, YYDKDF (reference sequence). This CDR3 is 13 amino acids long. Trimming shortened V by 0 bases and J by 6 bases, and 9 bases separated the two germline ends.

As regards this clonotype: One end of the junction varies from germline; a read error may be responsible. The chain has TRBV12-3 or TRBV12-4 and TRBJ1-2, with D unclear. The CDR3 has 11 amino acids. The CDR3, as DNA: TGTGCCTGCAGTCTGAACTATGGCTACACCTTC. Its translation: CACSLNYGYTF.

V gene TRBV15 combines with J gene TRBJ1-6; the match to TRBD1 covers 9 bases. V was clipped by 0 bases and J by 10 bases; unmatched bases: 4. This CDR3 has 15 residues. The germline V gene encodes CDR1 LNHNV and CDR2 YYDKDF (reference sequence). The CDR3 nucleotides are TGTGCCACCAGCAGAGATTTGACAGGGGGATCACCCCTCCACTTT. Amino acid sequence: CATSRDLTGGSPLHF.